This paragraph reports one TCR beta chain. This clonotype has ten or more counts. Its recognized antigen is unknown. No base qualities exist here, and no much larger clone lies one base off it. This entry is derived from a study of T-cell memory formation after mild COVID-19 (dated by TCRdb to the early 2020s). For the wider study: TCR sequence clusters from the two donors were largely donor specific. Two young, previously healthy adult volunteers, one female and one male, were included in the cohort. Longitudinal TCRalpha and TCRbeta repertoire sequencing tracked T-cell clones expanding and contracting after mild COVID-19 in two donors.

From the cysteine through the phenylalanine, the CDR3 covers 12 amino acids. Only the CDR3 portion is preserved as DNA: 36 bases, with reading frame beginning at the first base. The germline ends are 11 bases apart after V is trimmed by 3 bases and J by 9 bases. CDR1 and CDR2, per the germline V gene, are SGHTA and FQGTGA. Broader findings and caveats from the paper: Some responding clones were found in pre-infection memory, which suggests that pre-existing cross-reactive memory T cells took part in the SARS-CoV-2 response. Clones that contracted from day 15 to 85 showed balanced CD4/CD8 phenotypes, whereas a second wave of clones that expanded from day 15 to 37 leaned towards CD4+. Contracting CD4+ clones appeared mostly in the CM and EM memory subsets, whereas CD8+ clones were enriched in EMRA. Whether the second-wave clones peaking on day 37 were SARS-CoV-2 specific was not confirmed. The study included only a couple of mild cases, and larger cohorts that include severe cases with pre-infection samples were judged to be necessary.

The sequencer listed for this sample is Illumina NovaSeq 6000. Using 5'RACE with constant-segment primers, TCRalpha and TCRbeta cDNA libraries were constructed, with sample barcodes and unique molecular identifiers added in the process. RNA was extracted from every sample with Trizol reagent. Libraries were amplified in two PCR steps, with a second sample barcode and Illumina TruSeq adapters added in the second step. Libraries were sequenced on an Illumina NovaSeq with 2 x 150 bp paired-end reads. In the original analysis: Demultiplexing of reads and collapsing into UMI-guided consensus sequences were performed with migec v1.2.7. Using mixcr v2.1.11, the UMI consensuses were aligned to TRA and TRB V and J templates and assembled into clonotypes. A clonotype was counted as expanded or contracted only if both edgeR and NoisET called the change significant, with noise models trained on biological replicates. For edgeR calls, the thresholds were a false discovery rate-adjusted p below 0.01 and a log2 fold-change of 1. As an exploratory analysis of dynamics, PCA with hierarchical clustering was applied to max-normalized trajectories of the 1000 most abundant clonotypes. Separately sequenced CD4+ and CD8+ repertoires were used to assign the CD4 or CD8 phenotype of responding clones. Through fastp at Q25 and MiXCR, TCRdb rebuilt clones from the public reads, retaining in-frame beta chains. Each record represents a unique CDR3 protein, reported with the most common genes and DNA among its rows. The V and J calls, along with clone size, are taken from TCRdb and not from the paper's own processing. Across this sample there are 100,000 to 150,000 distinct CDR3 sequences, with roughly 6.2% seen only once. The leading ten clones occupy approximately 2% of the sample.

PBMCs were isolated by Ficoll-Paque density gradient centrifugation. The TCR originated in an adult woman who had mild COVID-19 (a few samples of this study predate the infection). The sample titles of this study are shuffled in the database, so cell type and time point are left out; the donor was told from shared clones. The sample taken for sequencing was PBMCs or a T cell subset sorted from them (not recorded which). The sequence links TRBV7-3 to TRBJ2-5; the D gene is perhaps TRBD1, on 5 matching bases. The bases read TGTGCCAGCAGCTTCTCAGGGAAGCCCCAGTACTTC. Translated, it reads CASSFSGKPQYF.